The clone carrying this T cell receptor (beta chain) was observed once. Antigen specificity is unknown. The CDR3 is 13 residues long. Germline V gene sequence: CDR1 KGHSH, CDR2 LQKENI. The V end lost 6 bases, the J end lost 4 bases, and 10 bases lay between the germline ends. The sample originates from a study of cytomegalovirus exposure and HLA in healthy donors. Study conclusions and caveats: Earlier analysis looked at TCR beta V segments, and most were productive about 90% or about 30% of the time.

PCR employed 60 Vbeta and 13 Jbeta primers. Method: immunoSEQ multiplex PCR; TCRdb's copy keeps in-frame clones and lacks some. The profile shows fewer than 80,000 clones, 70% to 80% of them singletons. This chain uses TRBV18 with TRBJ1-3; the D is unclear. This TCR was recovered from a man younger than 30 in good health and CMV-seronegative. Material: PBMCs. The CDR3 DNA reads TGTGCCAGCTCTCTTGGAGAGGGAAACACCATATATTTT. Amino acid sequence: CASSLGEGNTIYF.